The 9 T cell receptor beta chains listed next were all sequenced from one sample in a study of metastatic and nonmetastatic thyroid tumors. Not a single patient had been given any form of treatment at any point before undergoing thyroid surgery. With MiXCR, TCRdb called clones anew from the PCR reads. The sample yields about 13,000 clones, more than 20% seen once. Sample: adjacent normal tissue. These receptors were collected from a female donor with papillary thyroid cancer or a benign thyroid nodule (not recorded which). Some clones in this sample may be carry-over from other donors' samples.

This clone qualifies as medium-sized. This chain's CDR3 is CASSLDRTGSGQYF. Written as DNA, the CDR3 is TGTGCCAGCAGCTTAGATAGGACAGGGAGCGGGCAGTACTTC. The chain carries TRBV11-2 and TRBJ2-7; the match to TRBD1 covers 8 bases. The junction had 7 bases not matched to a gene; V was cut back by 0 bases and J by 9 bases. The CDR3 length is 14 residues. Germline V lookup: CDR1 SGHAT, CDR2 FQNNGV.

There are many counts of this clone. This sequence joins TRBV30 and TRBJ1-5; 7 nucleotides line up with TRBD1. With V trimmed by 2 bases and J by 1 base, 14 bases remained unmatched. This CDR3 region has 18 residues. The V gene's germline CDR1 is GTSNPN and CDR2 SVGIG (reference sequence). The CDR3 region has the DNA TGTGCCTGGAGTAGGGGGCCGGGGGGCGCCCGGAGCAATCAGCCCCAGCATTTT. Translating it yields CAWSRGPGGARSNQPQHF.

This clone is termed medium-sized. Here the CDR3 reads CASSLRDRFYEQYF. The CDR3 DNA is TGTGCCAGCAGCTTACGGGACAGGTTTTACGAGCAGTACTTC. This rearrangement joins TRBV11-2 to TRBJ2-7; 8 bases fit TRBD1. V shed 2 bases and J 4 bases; nucleotides not matched to a gene: 4. The CDR3 runs 14 residues. Per germline, CDR1 SGHAT and CDR2 FQNNGV.

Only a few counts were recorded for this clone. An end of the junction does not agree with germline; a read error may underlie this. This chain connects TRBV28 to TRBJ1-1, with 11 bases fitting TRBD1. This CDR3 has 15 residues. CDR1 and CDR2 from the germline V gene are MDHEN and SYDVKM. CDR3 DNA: TGTGCCAGCAGGTTCCTCCGGGACAGGGGGACTGAAACTTTCTTT. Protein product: CASRFLRDRGTETFF.

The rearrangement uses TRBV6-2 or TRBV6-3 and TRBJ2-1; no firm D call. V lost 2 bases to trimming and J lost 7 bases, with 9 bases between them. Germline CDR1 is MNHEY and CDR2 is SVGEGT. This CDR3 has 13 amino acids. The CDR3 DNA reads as TGTGCCAGCAGTTACACCGCCGCGAATGAGCAGTTCTTC. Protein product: CASSYTAANEQFF.

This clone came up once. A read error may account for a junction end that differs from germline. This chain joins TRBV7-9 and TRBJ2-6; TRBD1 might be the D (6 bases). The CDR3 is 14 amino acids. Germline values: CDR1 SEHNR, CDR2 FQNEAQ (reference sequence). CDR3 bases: TGTGCCAGCAGGAGACAGGCTTGGGCCAACGTCCCGGCTTTC. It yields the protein CASRRQAWANVPAF.

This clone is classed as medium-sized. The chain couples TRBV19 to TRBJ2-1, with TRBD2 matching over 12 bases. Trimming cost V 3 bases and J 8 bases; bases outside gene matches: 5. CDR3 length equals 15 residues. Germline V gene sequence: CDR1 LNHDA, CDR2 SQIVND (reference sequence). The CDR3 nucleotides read TGTGCCAGTAGTATGGCTAGCGGGAGGGCGGATGAGCAGTTCTTC. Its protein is CASSMASGRADEQFF.

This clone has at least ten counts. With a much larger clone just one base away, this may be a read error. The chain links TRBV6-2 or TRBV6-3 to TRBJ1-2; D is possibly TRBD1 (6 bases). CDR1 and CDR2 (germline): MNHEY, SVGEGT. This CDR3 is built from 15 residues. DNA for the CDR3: TGTGCCAGCAGTTCTGGTGGGACGGGGGCGCTTGGCAACACCTTC. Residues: CASSSGGTGALGNTF.

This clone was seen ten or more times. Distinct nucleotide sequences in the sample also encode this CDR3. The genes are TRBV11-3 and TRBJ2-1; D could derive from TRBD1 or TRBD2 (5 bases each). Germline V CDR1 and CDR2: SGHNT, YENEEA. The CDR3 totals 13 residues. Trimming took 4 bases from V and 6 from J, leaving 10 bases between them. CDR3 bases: TGTGCCAGCAGCTGGGACGTCGGCAATGAGCAGTTCTTC. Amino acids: CASSWDVGNEQFF.